This TCR beta chain was found in a study of regulatory T cells in long-lasting Graves disease. Time point reported: newly diagnosed GD, antithyroid drugs for less than 3 months. There was RNA extracted from PBMCs, and the TCR library was made from it. Looked up from germline, CDR1 is KGHDR and CDR2 is SFDVKD. Losses at the gene ends were 1 base for V and 0 bases for J; bases not matched to a gene: 3. The CDR3 length is 17 residues. For TCR beta, libraries came from iRepertoire HTBI primers and Arm-PCR of CDR3 regions. Via MiXCR, TCRdb re-called the multiplex PCR reads, giving one row per CDR3 protein. The sample has around 470,000 distinct CDR3 sequences, about 15% seen once; the top ten hold roughly 15%. These same records also appear under a second study, on T cells in Graves' hyperthyroidism and ophthalmopathy.

The sequences come from peripheral blood mononuclear cells (PBMCs), collected at new diagnosis, from a patient treated with antithyroid drugs. The TCR was taken from a woman aged 50 to 60 with Graves disease. The V call is TRBV24-1, the J call TRBJ2-3; 10 nucleotides line up with TRBD2. CDR3 bases: TGTGCCACCAGTGATTTCGGACTAGCGGAGAGCACAGATACGCAGTATTTT. Its protein is CATSDFGLAESTDTQYF.